This T cell receptor beta chain emerged from a study of read filtering for tumor transcriptome and immune sequencing. This clonotype occurred many times. V gave up 0 bases and J gave up 2 bases; unmatched junction bases: 4. The CDR3 is 16 amino acids. Looked up from germline, CDR1 is SGHRS and CDR2 is YFSETQ. This library used 300 to 450 ng RNA and molecular barcoded adaptors spanning alpha/delta and beta/gamma chains. TCRdb processed the reads anew with MiXCR; each CDR3 protein has one entry. The sample consists of 20,000 or so distinct CDR3 sequences, about 22% of them appearing once. The sequenced sample consisted of a population of CD138-negative cells sorted from bone marrow. This clonotype originated in a donor older than 35 with multiple myeloma. The chain employs TRBV5-1 and TRBJ2-1; TRBD2 matches at 8 bases. CDR3 protein: CASSLVAGGPYNEQFF. DNA of the CDR3: TGCGCCAGCAGCTTGGTGGCGGGGGGCCCCTACAATGAGCAGTTCTTC.